These 15 T cell receptor beta chains share one sample of origin, sequenced in a study of human T cells and chemical hapten exposure. TCRdb fed the RACE reads into MiXCR, producing one record per CDR3 protein. The data show around 110,000 distinct CDR3 sequences, with around 10% seen just once and 1.4% held by the top ten. The time point here: patch test 1, 2 weeks after DPC sensitization. As to treatment: therapeutic diphenylcyclopropenone sensitization with weekly scalp DPC. This specimen consisted of whole blood, obtained in connection with sensitization to the hapten diphenylcyclopropenone (DPC). These receptors were collected from a woman in her 50s with alopecia areata. Some clones in this sample may be carry-over from other donors' samples.

This clonotype was counted only a few times. The V gene is TRBV7-9, the J gene TRBJ1-1, with D uncertain. CDR1 is SEHNR and CDR2 is FQNEAQ in the germline V gene (reference sequence). The CDR3 is 16 residues long. V was pared by 3 bases and J by 1 base, with 15 bases between. CDR3 region: CASSFQATARNTEAFF. As DNA, the CDR3 is TGTGCCAGCAGCTTCCAGGCTACGGCTAGGAACACTGAAGCTTTCTTT.

V is TRBV7-9 and J is TRBJ2-3, with D maybe TRBD2 (5 bases). CDR3 length equals 16 residues. V lost 4 bases to trimming and J lost 0 bases, with 14 bases between them. Germline assignment: CDR1 SEHNR and CDR2 FQNEAQ (reference sequence). CDR3 loop: CASSSPDLASTDTQYF. The CDR3 nucleotides read TGTGCCAGCAGCTCCCCGGACTTGGCTAGCACAGATACGCAGTATTTT. The full variable domain, completed using reference TRBV7-9 and TRBJ2-3, is DTGVSQNPRHKITKRGQNVTFRCDPISEHNRLYWYRQTLGQGPEFLTYFQNEAQLEKSRLLSDRFSAERPKGSFSTLEIQRTEQGDSAMYLCASSSPDLASTDTQYFGPGTRLTVL.

This clonotype was seen ten or more times. The rearrangement joins TRBV7-6 to TRBJ1-1; 10 bases line up with TRBD1. The CDR3 has 15 residues. With 6 bases clipped from V and 1 base from J, the junction kept 5 bases outside the gene matches. The germline V gene has CDR1 SGHVS and CDR2 FNYEAQ. The CDR3: CASSPTGGENTEAFF. The CDR3, as DNA: TGTGCCAGCAGTCCGACAGGGGGCGAGAACACTGAAGCTTTCTTT. The whole variable domain, filled in from reference TRBV7-6 and TRBJ1-1, reads GAGVSQSPRYKVTKRGQDVALRCDPISGHVSLYWYRQALGQGPEFLTYFNYEAQQDKSGLPNDRFSAERPEGSISTLTIQRTEQRDSAMYRCASSPTGGENTEAFFGQGTRLTVV.

This clonotype occurred once. Since a much larger clone is just one base distant, this may be a read error. The chain combines TRBV6-1 with TRBJ1-5, with TRBD1 as a possible D gene (5 bases). Trimming left V 10 bases short and J 3 bases short, with 22 bases between. CDR3 size: 16 residues. Per germline, CDR1 MNHNS and CDR2 SASEGT. CDR3: CATLEGQGPNNQPQHF. CDR3 coding DNA: TGTGCCACCCTCGAGGGTCAGGGACCTAACAATCAGCCCCAGCATTTT.

This clonotype has more than one count but fewer than ten. The gene calls are TRBV7-9 and TRBJ2-1; no clear D gene. Per germline, CDR1 SEHNR and CDR2 FQNEAQ (reference sequence). Trimming cost V 1 base and J 3 bases, with 7 bases left between them. The CDR3 runs 14 residues. CDR3 sequence (DNA): TGTGCCAGCAGCTTAGGTCACAACTACAATGAGCAGTTCTTC. Protein: CASSLGHNYNEQFF.

This clonotype has at least ten counts. The CDR3 sequence: CASTLTQALAEAFF. The CDR3 nucleotides read TGTGCCAGCACTCTTACCCAGGCCCTTGCTGAAGCTTTCTTT. The chain joins TRBV12-3 or TRBV12-4 to TRBJ1-1; D remains unclear. Trimming took 7 bases from V and 6 from J, leaving 18 bases between them. There are 14 residues in the CDR3.

Ten or more counts support this clonotype. This CDR3 is CASSESSGRPGGTGELFF. The CDR3 DNA is TGCGCCAGCAGTGAGTCTAGCGGGAGGCCCGGGGGCACCGGGGAGCTGTTTTTT. The chain uses TRBV10-2 and TRBJ2-2; 10 bases line up with TRBD2. There are 18 residues in the CDR3. With 0 bases clipped from V and 4 bases from J, the junction kept 8 bases outside the gene matches. Germline-derived CDR1 and CDR2 are WSHSY and SAAADI.

Many counts were recorded for this clonotype. This sequence joins TRBV2 and TRBJ1-1; 7 bases agree with TRBD1. Germline CDR1 SNHLY, CDR2 FYNNEI. Germline trimming cut 2 bases from V and 0 bases from J; bases unmatched to any gene: 3. CDR3 length equals 15 residues. The CDR3 is CASSERQGLNTEAFF. For the CDR3, the DNA is TGTGCCAGCAGTGAACGACAGGGATTGAACACTGAAGCTTTCTTT.

The V and J genes are TRBV7-8 and TRBJ1-4; TRBD1 matches 7 bases. Trimming removed 5 bases from V and 4 bases from J; junction bases left unmatched: 7. CDR3 length equals 15 residues. Looked up from germline, CDR1 is SGHVS and CDR2 is FQNEAQ. CDR3 nucleotides: TGTGCCAGCAGCCGAGAGGGGGCGGGTAATGAAAAACTGTTTTTT. It encodes CASSREGAGNEKLFF.

This clonotype was picked up many times. The J gene is TRBJ2-3, the V gene TRBV5-1; D possibly uses TRBD1 or TRBD2 (6 bases each). V lost 0 bases and J 3 bases, leaving 17 bases between the germline ends. The CDR3 spans 17 residues. CDR1 SGHRS and CDR2 YFSETQ come from the germline V gene. In nucleotides, the CDR3 is TGCGCCAGCAGCTTGGGCTCTTCGGGGGCGCCAACAGATACGCAGTATTTT. Amino acids: CASSLGSSGAPTDTQYF.

This clonotype has ten or more counts. The J gene is TRBJ2-1, the V gene TRBV18, with unresolved D. V lost 6 bases and J 7 bases, leaving 16 bases between the germline ends. Germline V gene lookup returns CDR1 KGHSH and CDR2 LQKENI. The CDR3 has 14 residues. The DNA of the CDR3 is TGTGCCAGCTCCCAAGCCCCCACCCAGAATGAGCAGTTCTTC. This translates into CASSQAPTQNEQFF. The full variable domain, with the rest looked up from reference TRBV18 and TRBJ2-1, is NAGVMQNPRHLVRRRGQEARLRCSPMKGHSHVYWYRQLPEEGLKFMVYLQKENIIDESGMPKERFSAEFPKEGPSILRIQQVVRGDSAAYFCASSQAPTQNEQFFGPGTRLTVL.

The chain couples TRBV28 to TRBJ2-3; 9 nucleotides align to TRBD2. This CDR3 is 14 amino acids long. The germline gives CDR1 MDHEN, CDR2 SYDVKM. Unmatched junction bases numbered 8, after V lost 8 bases and J lost 5 bases. The CDR3 loop reads CASRSGSGKDTQYF. CDR3 sequence (DNA): TGTGCCAGCCGTAGCGGGAGCGGGAAAGATACGCAGTATTTT.

The chain uses TRBV10-2 and TRBJ2-3; 10 bases are a match to TRBD2. The CDR3 length is 18 residues. Per germline, CDR1 WSHSY and CDR2 SAAADI. Trimming took 2 bases from V and 2 from J; bases not matched to a gene: 10. CDR3 sequence: CASSERIAGGRATDTQYF. CDR3 sequence (DNA): TGCGCCAGCAGTGAGAGGATAGCGGGAGGAAGGGCCACAGATACGCAGTATTTT.

This clonotype appeared many times. The chain couples TRBV7-9 to TRBJ2-1; TRBD1 matches at 12 bases. V lost 7 bases, J lost 9 bases, and 13 bases stayed unmatched. Looked up from germline, CDR1 is SEHNR and CDR2 is FQNEAQ (reference sequence). CDR3 length equals 16 residues. CDR3 in DNA: TGTGCCAGCAAAAACACCGGGACAGGGGGCTACGGTGAGCAGTTCTTC. Protein: CASKNTGTGGYGEQFF.

This chain joins TRBV7-2 and TRBJ2-1; D might be TRBD1 or TRBD2, each matching 5 bases. The CDR3 sequence is 15 residues long. The ends were cut back, 1 base at V and 2 bases at J, with 9 bases in the middle. The germline CDR1 and CDR2 sequences are SGHTA and FQGNSA. DNA for the CDR3: TGTGCCAGCAGCTTAGGAGGGGCCACCTACAATGAGCAGTTCTTC. Translating gives CASSLGGATYNEQFF.